Below are 12 T cell receptor beta chains sequenced from a single sample in a study of cytomegalovirus exposure and HLA in healthy donors (TCRdb year 2017). Library generation was performed with the immunoSEQ multiplex PCR assay. For the multiplex PCR, a mixture combining 60 forward primers for TCR Vbeta segments and 13 reverse primers for TCR Jbeta segments was used. TCRdb took over this immuneACCESS table, retaining in-frame rearrangements with V and J assigned. Such tables are incomplete; in checked studies, under half of the missing clones stem from an unresolved V gene, and the remainder is unexplained. Here the sample has 150,000 to 200,000 clones; about four fifths occur a single time. The ten largest account for approximately 5% of the sample. The source material was PBMCs. Receptors originate from a woman between 18 and 30 years old in good health and CMV-seropositive.

The rearrangement uses TRBV7-6 and TRBJ1-1; no clear D gene. The V and J ends lost 5 bases and 1 base respectively, with 11 bases between them. This CDR3 has 14 amino acids. Germline V gene lookup returns CDR1 SGHVS and CDR2 FNYEAQ. The CDR3 loop reads CASSPGEGNTEAFF. CDR3 coding DNA: TGTGCCAGCAGCCCAGGAGAGGGGAACACTGAAGCTTTCTTT.

The chain has TRBV19 and TRBJ2-3; 11 positions match TRBD2. This CDR3 contains 17 residues. V trimming: 2 bases; J trimming: 2 bases; junction bases outside the gene matches: 6. CDR1 is LNHDA and CDR2 is SQIVND in the germline V gene (reference sequence). The CDR3 is CASSIRLAGGFTDTQYF. The CDR3 nucleotides are TGTGCCAGTAGTATACGGCTAGCGGGGGGCTTCACAGATACGCAGTATTTT.

The V call is TRBV4-1, the J call TRBJ1-2, with 7 bases lining up with TRBD1. V lost 4 bases to trimming and J lost 1 base; unmatched junction nucleotides: 18. In germline, CDR1 is MGHRA, CDR2 YSYEKL. This CDR3 spans 19 amino acids. This CDR3 is CASSRDPRMTGINNYGYTF. The CDR3, as DNA: TGCGCCAGCAGCCGCGACCCCCGAATGACAGGGATTAATAACTATGGCTACACCTTC.

The gene calls are TRBV5-1 and TRBJ1-6, with 7 bases fitting TRBD1. The germline V gene encodes CDR1 SGHRS and CDR2 YFSETQ. The CDR3 consists of 16 residues. The junction had 4 bases not matched to a gene; V was cut back by 4 bases and J by 0 bases. The CDR3 bases are TGCGCCAGCAGCCAGGGGGACAGCTCCTATAATTCACCCCTCCACTTT. It translates to CASSQGDSSYNSPLHF.

J is TRBJ2-1 and V is TRBV18, with TRBD1 matching 7 bases. The CDR3 spans 13 residues. Germline CDR1 KGHSH, CDR2 LQKENI. Trimming cost V 8 bases and J 2 bases; bases outside gene matches: 3. The CDR3 reads CASVGQAYNEQFF. The CDR3 region has the DNA TGTGCCAGCGTCGGACAGGCCTACAATGAGCAGTTCTTC.

The rearrangement uses TRBV6-5 and TRBJ1-1; tentative D call: TRBD1 (5 bases). Germline lookup yields CDR1 MNHEY and CDR2 SVGAGI. The CDR3 consists of 16 residues. Trimming cost V 2 bases and J 0 bases, with 13 bases left between them. The CDR3 protein is CASSYEVDTLNTEAFF. In DNA, the CDR3 is TGTGCCAGCAGTTACGAGGTGGACACTTTGAACACTGAAGCTTTCTTT.

The chain employs TRBV7-9 and TRBJ2-2, with unresolved D. V shed 4 bases and J shed 6 bases, with 12 bases lying between them. Germline-derived CDR1 and CDR2 are SEHNR and FQNEAQ (reference sequence). The CDR3 runs to 14 residues. Here the CDR3 DNA reads TGTGCCAGCAGCTCCGTCCGGGTCTCCGGGGAGCTGTTTTTT. Protein product: CASSSVRVSGELFF.

J is TRBJ2-7 and V is TRBV6-1, with D uncertain. Trimming stripped 2 bases from V and 3 bases from J, with 14 bases between. Germline CDR1 and CDR2: MNHNS and SASEGT. This CDR3 contains 15 residues. The CDR3 nucleotides are TGTGCCAGCAGTGAATCTGTCAGGTCTCACTACGAGCAGTACTTC. This sequence encodes CASSESVRSHYEQYF.

V gene TRBV2 combines with J gene TRBJ2-2; a possible D gene is TRBD2 (5 bases). V was shortened by 5 bases and J by 7 bases, with 17 bases between the two germline ends. The CDR3 loop spans 15 amino acids. Germline values: CDR1 SNHLY, CDR2 FYNNEI. The CDR3 region is CASSPILVIGGELFF. Here the CDR3 DNA reads TGTGCCAGCAGTCCAATACTAGTAATCGGCGGGGAGCTGTTTTTT.

The chain is built from TRBV5-6 and TRBJ1-2; D is unclear. This CDR3 is 13 amino acids long. Trimming stripped 0 bases from V and 10 bases from J, with 13 bases between. CDR1 is SGHDT and CDR2 is YYEEEE in the germline V gene. The CDR3 nucleotides are TGTGCCAGCAGCTTGGGTCAAATAGCTTACTACACCTTC. Its translation is CASSLGQIAYYTF.

The rearrangement joins TRBV28 to TRBJ2-7, with no clear D. The germline V gene has CDR1 MDHEN and CDR2 SYDVKM. This CDR3 region has 15 residues. With 5 bases removed from V and 1 base from J, the gap between germline ends came to 15 bases. The CDR3 DNA reads as TGTGCCAGCAGTCGAGTTACCGACGGGTCCTACGAGCAGTACTTC. Protein: CASSRVTDGSYEQYF.

This clone showed up just once. The chain joins TRBV11-2 to TRBJ2-7, with a tentative D call TRBD1 (6 bases). The V gene's germline CDR1 is SGHAT and CDR2 FQNNGV. Trimming shortened V by 1 base and J by 2 bases, and 9 bases separated the two germline ends. CDR3 length: 14 residues. The CDR3 reads CASSLGDNAYEQYF. The CDR3 DNA reads as TGTGCCAGCAGCTTAGGGGACAATGCCTACGAGCAGTACTTC. The full variable domain, its missing parts supplied by reference TRBV11-2 and TRBJ2-7, is EAGVAQSPRYKIIEKRQSVAFWCNPISGHATLYWYQQILGQGPKLLIQFQNNGVVDDSQLPKDRFSAERLKGVDSTLKIQPAKLEDSAVYLCASSLGDNAYEQYFGPGTRLTVT.